The rows below give T cell receptor beta chains drawn from one sample of a study of blood T cells in healthy people across ages. In TCRdb, the 5' RACE reads were re-called with MiXCR into one record per CDR3 protein. The sample has approximately 800,000 distinct CDR3 sequences, about 62% seen once. The sequencing input was blood. These TCRs come from a man younger than 40 in good health. Each CDR3 is given with its conserved first and last residue. Each record gives: D gene, clone size, J gene, V gene, CDR3 protein, CDR3 DNA. D genes are given only for firm matches. The size entry is marked missing in some rows and otherwise reads once, few, many or a size class.

>TRBD2|-|TRBJ2-3|TRBV10-3
CAISGSGSGGAEDTQYF
TGTGCCATCAGTGGTTCGGGTAGCGGGGGGGCCGAAGATACGCAGTATTTT
>-|few|TRBJ2-1|TRBV30
CASKGGNEQFF
TGTGCCTCTAAAGGGGGCAATGAGCAGTTCTTC
>TRBD1|-|TRBJ1-2|TRBV4-1
CASSPGTGNYYGYTF
TGCGCCAGCAGCCCAGGGACAGGGAATTACTATGGCTACACCTTC
>-|-|TRBJ2-3|TRBV4-2
CASSQGYPPRGTDTQYF
TGTGCCAGCAGCCAAGGGTACCCTCCCCGGGGCACAGATACGCAGTATTTT
>TRBD1|-|TRBJ2-7|TRBV4-1
CASSQEGQAYEQYF
TGCGCCAGCAGCCAAGAGGGACAGGCCTACGAGCAGTACTTC
>TRBD2|few|TRBJ2-1|TRBV28
CASSLTPLAATYNEQFF
TGTGCCAGCAGCCTAACCCCCCTAGCGGCTACCTACAATGAGCAGTTCTTC
>-|-|TRBJ2-7|TRBV20-1
CSARVGTVSYEQYF
TGCAGTGCTAGAGTAGGGACGGTTTCCTACGAGCAGTACTTC
>TRBD1|-|TRBJ2-1|TRBV20-1
CSAERTGIDEQFF
TGCAGTGCCGAGAGGACAGGGATCGATGAGCAGTTCTTC
>TRBD2|-|TRBJ2-1|TRBV29-1
CSAERGGLDEQFF
TGCAGCGCCGAGCGGGGGGGCCTGGATGAGCAGTTCTTC
>-|many|TRBJ2-7|TRBV10-2
CASSRRRLPEQYF
TGCGCCAGCAGTAGGAGGCGTCTCCCCGAGCAGTACTTC
>-|-|TRBJ2-5|TRBV20-1
CSATPNQETQYF
TGCAGTGCTACGCCAAACCAAGAGACCCAGTACTTC
>-|few|TRBJ2-7|TRBV9
CASSVTGSGAYEQYF
TGTGCCAGCAGCGTTACCGGGTCCGGGGCCTACGAGCAGTACTTC
>TRBD1|few|TRBJ1-2|TRBV27
CASSPRGLADRGSRDYGYTF
TGTGCCAGCAGTCCGCGGGGGCTTGCGGACAGGGGAAGTCGGGACTATGGCTACACCTTC
>-|-|TRBJ2-1|TRBV5-6
CASSHERQGGRSQAQETQFF
TGTGCCAGCAGCCACGAAAGACAGGGAGGCCGGTCCCAGGCACAAGAGACCCAGTTCTTC
>-|-|TRBJ2-1|TRBV7-2
CASSLEGFNEQFF
TGTGCCAGCAGCTTAGAAGGGTTCAATGAGCAGTTCTTC
>-|few|TRBJ2-1|TRBV6-5
CATEGKGNEQFF
TGTGCCACCGAGGGGAAAGGCAATGAGCAGTTCTTC
>-|-|TRBJ2-1|TRBV6-1
CASSETQGNEQFF
TGTGCCAGCAGTGAAACCCAGGGGAATGAGCAGTTCTTC
>-|-|TRBJ1-6|TRBV20-1
CSALSPGSPSPLHF
TGCAGTGCCCTCTCCCCAGGGTCGCCTTCACCCCTCCACTTT
>-|-|TRBJ2-7|TRBV6-6
CATGSHYEQYF
TGTGCCACAGGGTCTCACTACGAGCAGTACTTC
>-|-|TRBJ1-2|TRBV21-1
CASSKRVQRYGYTF
TGTGCCAGCAGCAAAAGGGTACAGCGCTATGGCTACACCTTC
>TRBD1|once|TRBJ2-3|TRBV20-1
CSAPGQASTDTQYF
TGCAGTGCTCCGGGACAGGCGAGCACAGATACGCAGTATTTT
>-|few|TRBJ2-7|TRBV29-1
CSVRGTGSYEQYF
TGCAGCGTCCGAGGGACCGGATCCTACGAGCAGTACTTC
>-|-|TRBJ1-4|TRBV20-1
CSARKASTNEKLFF
TGCAGTGCTAGGAAGGCCTCAACTAATGAAAAACTGTTTTTT
>-|-|TRBJ2-4|TRBV28
CASSFSDEAKNIQYF
TGTGCCAGCAGTTTCTCAGACGAGGCCAAAAACATTCAGTACTTC
>-|-|TRBJ2-5|TRBV7-8
CASSLAEVGVQETQYF
TGTGCCAGCAGCTTAGCGGAGGTGGGGGTACAAGAGACCCAGTACTTC
>TRBD1|-|TRBJ1-2|TRBV27
CASSSNRGRSGYTF
TGTGCCAGCAGTTCCAACAGGGGGAGATCTGGCTACACCTTC
>-|-|TRBJ1-4|TRBV18
CASSPIRQSNEKLFF
TGTGCCAGCTCACCAATTCGACAGTCTAATGAAAAACTGTTTTTT
>-|once|TRBJ2-3|TRBV7-2
CASKVAWQGDTQYF
TGTGCCAGCAAGGTCGCTTGGCAGGGAGATACGCAGTATTTT
>-|-|TRBJ2-1|TRBV28
CASEGLLSYNEQFF
TGTGCCAGCGAAGGACTCCTCTCCTACAATGAGCAGTTCTTC
>-|-|TRBJ2-7|TRBV7-8
CASSLFQIQRGYEQYF
TGTGCCAGCAGCTTATTTCAAATTCAGAGGGGATACGAGCAGTACTTC